The following is a T cell receptor (beta chain) sequence with its context. The data originate from a study of control samples from healthy donors and cancer patients. Method: immunoSEQ multiplex PCR; TCRdb's copy keeps in-frame clones and lacks some. The repertoire includes about 140,000 clones, 85% to 95% of them detected once, and less than 15% sits in the top ten. Germline lookup yields CDR1 MNHEY and CDR2 SMNVEV (reference sequence). There are 14 residues in the CDR3. V lost 3 bases and J lost 5, with 12 bases in between. This sequence originates from a man aged 40-49 years in good health. Sequenced: blood. The chain links TRBV27 to TRBJ2-3, with D tentatively TRBD2 (6 bases). DNA for the CDR3: TGTGCCAGCAGTTTGGAGGGCACTGGAGATACGCAGTATTTT. This encodes CASSLEGTGDTQYF.